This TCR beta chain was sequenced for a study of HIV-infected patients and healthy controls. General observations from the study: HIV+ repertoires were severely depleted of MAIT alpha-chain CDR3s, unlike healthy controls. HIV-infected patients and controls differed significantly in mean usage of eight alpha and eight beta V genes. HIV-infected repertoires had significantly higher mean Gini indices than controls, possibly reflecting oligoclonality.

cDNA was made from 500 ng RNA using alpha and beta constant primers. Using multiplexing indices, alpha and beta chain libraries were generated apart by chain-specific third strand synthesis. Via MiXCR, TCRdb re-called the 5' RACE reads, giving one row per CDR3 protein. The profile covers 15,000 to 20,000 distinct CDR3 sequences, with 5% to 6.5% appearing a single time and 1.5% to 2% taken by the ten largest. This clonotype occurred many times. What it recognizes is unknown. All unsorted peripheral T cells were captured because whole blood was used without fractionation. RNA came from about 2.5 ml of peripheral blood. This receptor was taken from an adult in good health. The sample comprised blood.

CDR3 in amino acids: CASSPYPQETQYF. CDR3 sequence (DNA): TGTGCCAGCTCACCATACCCCCAAGAGACCCAGTACTTC. The V gene is TRBV18, the J gene TRBJ2-5; D is undetermined. Per germline, CDR1 KGHSH and CDR2 LQKENI. The CDR3 spans 13 residues. V was clipped by 2 bases and J by 1 base, with 5 bases between them.